These 15 T cell receptor beta chains were all obtained from the same sample, sequenced in a study of OX40 agonist ivuxolimab in advanced cancers. Data came from immunoSEQ multiplex PCR; TCRdb stores just in-frame clones and leaves some out. The sample consists of some 80,000 clones, around nine tenths of them appearing once. The material was CD4+ or CD8+ T cells sorted from blood, obtained in a trial of the OX40 agonist ivuxolimab. These receptors came from an adult with an advanced solid tumor such as melanoma, head and neck, liver or kidney cancer.

This clone came up once. The CDR3 DNA reads TGCGCCAGCATCGGGACTAGCTGGACCGGGGAGCTGTTTTTT. It yields the protein CASIGTSWTGELFF. The chain carries TRBV5-1 and TRBJ2-2; 9 bases are a match to TRBD2. V trimming: 6 bases; J trimming: 5 bases; junction bases outside the gene matches: 5. The germline V gene encodes CDR1 SGHRS and CDR2 YFSETQ. The CDR3 is 14 residues long.

The V call is TRBV6-1, the J call TRBJ1-5; no clear D gene. The V and J ends lost 6 bases and 0 bases respectively, with 9 bases between them. The CDR3 loop spans 14 amino acids. The germline V gene has CDR1 MNHNS and CDR2 SASEGT. CDR3 in DNA: TGTGCCAGCAGGCAGAGCAATAGCAATCAGCCCCAGCATTTT. This translates into CASRQSNSNQPQHF.

The CDR3 sequence is CASSLYLQGFPYEQYF. The CDR3 DNA reads TGTGCCAGCAGTTTATATCTGCAGGGGTTCCCCTACGAGCAGTACTTC. The chain combines TRBV27 with TRBJ2-7; tentatively, D is TRBD1 (6 bases). The germline V and J ends were trimmed by 1 base and 2 bases, with 15 bases remaining between them. The germline gives CDR1 MNHEY, CDR2 SMNVEV (reference sequence). The CDR3 loop spans 16 amino acids.

The chain uses TRBV28 and TRBJ2-7; D may be TRBD2 (5 bases). The germline V gene encodes CDR1 MDHEN and CDR2 SYDVKM. V was cut by 7 bases and J by 1 base, with 17 bases left in between. The CDR3 extends over 15 amino acids. The CDR3 protein is CASIEAGVPSYEQYF. The DNA of the CDR3 is TGTGCCAGCATTGAGGCCGGGGTTCCATCCTACGAGCAGTACTTC.

The chain uses TRBV28 and TRBJ2-5; D remains unclear. Trimming stripped 5 bases from V and 5 bases from J, with 18 bases between. Germline V CDR1 and CDR2: MDHEN, SYDVKM. The CDR3 has 15 residues. This CDR3 reads CASSLLSPLRETQYF. Here the CDR3 DNA reads TGTGCCAGCAGTCTCTTATCACCCCTACGGGAGACCCAGTACTTC. Full variable domain (remainder filled in from reference TRBV28 and TRBJ2-5): DVKVTQSSRYLVKRTGEKVFLECVQDMDHENMFWYRQDPGLGLRLIYFSYDVKMKEKGDIPEGYSVSREKKERFSLILESASTNQTSMYLCASSLLSPLRETQYFGPGTRLLVL.

The rearrangement links TRBV6-5 to TRBJ1-1; 9 bases are shared with TRBD1. CDR1 and CDR2 from the germline V gene are MNHEY and SVGAGI. The CDR3 consists of 14 residues. V was clipped by 6 bases and J by 6 bases; unmatched bases: 8. CDR3 residues: CASRLRDRDPEAFF. DNA for the CDR3: TGTGCCAGCAGACTCCGGGACAGGGACCCTGAAGCTTTCTTT.

The chain employs TRBV14 and TRBJ2-2; D is unclear. The germline V gene has CDR1 SGHDN and CDR2 FVKESK. The CDR3 contains 15 residues. Trimming left V 4 bases short and J 4 bases short, with 13 bases between. The CDR3 protein is CASSPSSRRTGELFF. The CDR3 coding sequence is TGTGCCAGCAGCCCAAGCTCGAGACGCACCGGGGAGCTGTTTTTT.

The rearrangement links TRBV5-1 to TRBJ1-1, with D unresolved. This CDR3 spans 13 amino acids. The germline CDR1 and CDR2 sequences are SGHRS and YFSETQ. Between the trimmed V and J ends, which lost 1 base and 0 bases, there was a span of 4 bases. The CDR3 reads CASSLRLNTEAFF. The CDR3 coding sequence is TGCGCCAGCAGCTTGCGCTTGAACACTGAAGCTTTCTTT.

The chain couples TRBV28 to TRBJ2-3; 7 nucleotides agree with TRBD2. The CDR3 extends over 13 amino acids. CDR1 and CDR2 (germline): MDHEN, SYDVKM. The trim removed 7 bases at V and 1 base at J, leaving 2 bases unmatched. The CDR3, as DNA: TGTGCCAGCATGGCGGGAGGCACAGATACGCAGTATTTT. Translating it yields CASMAGGTDTQYF.

V gene TRBV20-1 combines with J gene TRBJ1-3, with D hard to call. The CDR3 has 11 amino acids. The germline CDR1 and CDR2 sequences are DFQATT and SNEGSKA (reference sequence). V lost 3 bases and J lost 8, with 8 bases in between. CDR3 DNA: TGCAGTGCTAGGCCTCCAGACACCATATATTTT. It codes for CSARPPDTIYF.

The rearrangement links TRBV5-1 to TRBJ2-3; D remains ambiguous. V shed 4 bases and J shed 4 bases, with 7 bases lying between them. This CDR3 has 12 amino acids. Germline V gene data show CDR1 as SGHRS and CDR2 as YFSETQ. For the CDR3, the DNA is TGCGCCAGCAGCATTTCATCAGATACGCAGTATTTT. It yields the protein CASSISSDTQYF.

The chain employs TRBV19 and TRBJ1-5, with D possibly TRBD1 on 5 matching bases. The V gene's germline CDR1 is LNHDA and CDR2 SQIVND (reference sequence). V shed 5 bases and J shed 4 bases, with 9 bases lying between them. This CDR3 contains 13 residues. CDR3 sequence reads: CASSVQANQPQHF. CDR3 DNA: TGTGCCAGTAGTGTACAGGCTAATCAGCCCCAGCATTTT.

This chain uses TRBV7-9 with TRBJ1-1, with 10 bases matching TRBD1. V was clipped by 5 bases and J by 6 bases; unmatched bases: 9. CDR1 is SEHNR and CDR2 is FQNEAQ in the germline V gene (reference sequence). The CDR3 spans 15 residues. CDR3: CASSIRTGGISEAFF. Written as DNA, the CDR3 is TGTGCCAGCAGCATAAGGACAGGGGGTATCTCTGAAGCTTTCTTT.

This clone has just one count. The chain recombines TRBV11-2 with TRBJ1-1; D call uncertain. The CDR3 loop spans 15 amino acids. Germline V gene sequence: CDR1 SGHAT, CDR2 FQNNGV. The ends were cut back, 5 bases at V and 3 bases at J, with 16 bases in the middle. The CDR3 reads CASSPPRGGYTEAFF. The CDR3, as DNA: TGTGCCAGCAGCCCACCACGGGGAGGGTACACTGAAGCTTTCTTT. Filled out from reference TRBV11-2 and TRBJ1-1, the complete variable domain reads EAGVAQSPRYKIIEKRQSVAFWCNPISGHATLYWYQQILGQGPKLLIQFQNNGVVDDSQLPKDRFSAERLKGVDSTLKIQPAKLEDSAVYLCASSPPRGGYTEAFFGQGTRLTVV.

V usage is TRBV18 and J usage is TRBJ1-2; D gene uncertain. The germline V and J ends were trimmed by 6 bases and 7 bases, with 15 bases remaining between them. Germline V CDR1 and CDR2: KGHSH, LQKENI. This CDR3 contains 13 residues. The DNA of the CDR3 is TGTGCCAGCTCCACCACCGCCAGGTTTGGCTACACCTTC. Encoded protein: CASSTTARFGYTF.